The 25 T cell receptor beta chains below all came from one sample that was sequenced in a study of cytomegalovirus exposure and HLA in healthy donors. Primers included in the PCR were 60 Vbeta and 13 Jbeta primers. Method: immunoSEQ multiplex PCR; TCRdb's copy keeps in-frame clones and lacks some. The sample has 180,000 or so clones, roughly 73% seen once. The sequencing sample was made of PBMCs. These receptors all come from a middle-aged woman in good health and CMV-seropositive.

The chain couples TRBV30 to TRBJ2-5, with D possibly being TRBD2 (6 bases). Trimming cost V 5 bases and J 5 bases, with 9 bases left between them. CDR1 is GTSNPN and CDR2 is SVGIG in the germline V gene (reference sequence). The CDR3 is 11 residues long. The CDR3 sequence: CAWGRGETQYF. The CDR3 nucleotides are TGTGCCTGGGGCCGGGGGGAGACCCAGTACTTC.

Regarding this clone: An end of the junction does not agree with germline; a read error may underlie this. The chain carries TRBV5-8 and TRBJ2-5; 8 bases match TRBD2. The CDR3 has 18 amino acids. Germline V gives CDR1 SGHTS, CDR2 YDEGEE. CDR3 coding DNA: TGTGCCAACAGCTCAGGGAGAATAGCGGGACGGTACCAAGAGACCCAGTACTTC. Protein product: CANSSGRIAGRYQETQYF.

CDR3 protein: CASSLTGLSTDTQYF. CDR3 nucleotides: TGCGCCAGCAGCTTGACGGGACTGAGCACAGATACGCAGTATTTT. This chain joins TRBV5-1 and TRBJ2-3, with D perhaps matching TRBD2 (6 bases). V lost 1 base to trimming and J lost 0 bases, with 9 bases between them. The germline CDR1 and CDR2 sequences are SGHRS and YFSETQ. This CDR3 region has 15 residues.

The chain is built from TRBV27 and TRBJ1-2; D uncertain. The germline V gene has CDR1 MNHEY and CDR2 SMNVEV (reference sequence). This CDR3 is 13 amino acids long. Trimming cost V 4 bases and J 2 bases, with 8 bases left between them. The CDR3: CASSSPGNYGYTF. The CDR3 bases are TGTGCCAGCAGTTCTCCCGGGAACTATGGCTACACCTTC.

The chain has TRBV10-3 and TRBJ2-7; D is perhaps TRBD1 (5 bases). This CDR3 is 15 amino acids long. Germline-derived CDR1 and CDR2 are ENHRY and SYGVKD. Trimming stripped 3 bases from V and 2 bases from J, with 14 bases between. As DNA, the CDR3 is TGTGCCATCAGTGACGGGCAGGGTACAGCCTACGAGCAGTACTTC. It translates to CAISDGQGTAYEQYF.

The chain links TRBV28 to TRBJ1-5; D possibly corresponds to TRBD1 (5 bases). The CDR3 extends over 15 amino acids. CDR1 is MDHEN, CDR2 SYDVKM, per germline. V was clipped by 3 bases and J by 4 bases, with 13 bases between them. The CDR3, as DNA: TGTGCCAGCAGTTTGGGGGGACGGAGAAATCAGCCCCAGCATTTT. It codes for CASSLGGRRNQPQHF. The full variable domain, its missing parts supplied by reference TRBV28 and TRBJ1-5, is DVKVTQSSRYLVKRTGEKVFLECVQDMDHENMFWYRQDPGLGLRLIYFSYDVKMKEKGDIPEGYSVSREKKERFSLILESASTNQTSMYLCASSLGGRRNQPQHFGDGTRLSIL.

This clone was seen a single time. The chain combines TRBV7-2 with TRBJ1-5; D ambiguous. Between the trimmed V and J ends, which lost 0 bases and 0 bases, there was a span of 9 bases. CDR3 size: 16 residues. CDR1 and CDR2 (germline): SGHTA, FQGNSA. The CDR3 sequence is CASSLAGGYSNQPQHF. CDR3 DNA: TGTGCCAGCAGCTTAGCGGGAGGCTATAGCAATCAGCCCCAGCATTTT.

The chain's CDR3 is CASSFTSDGEQFF. The CDR3 region has the DNA TGTGCCAGCAGCTTCACCAGCGATGGCGAGCAGTTCTTC. The chain carries TRBV7-9 and TRBJ2-1; no clear D gene. Trimming took 3 bases from V and 10 from J, leaving 13 bases between them. The CDR3 sequence is 13 residues long. The germline V gene has CDR1 SEHNR and CDR2 FQNEAQ (reference sequence).

The chain joins TRBV5-1 to TRBJ2-2; D is undetermined. The germline V gene has CDR1 SGHRS and CDR2 YFSETQ. V was trimmed by 4 bases and J by 1 base, leaving 11 bases between them. The CDR3 covers 15 residues. The CDR3 loop is CASSLWLLNTGELFF. The CDR3 nucleotides are TGCGCCAGCAGCCTATGGTTATTGAACACCGGGGAGCTGTTTTTT.

The rearrangement joins TRBV27 to TRBJ2-7; the match to TRBD1 covers 9 bases. The CDR3 extends over 15 amino acids. Germline assignment: CDR1 MNHEY and CDR2 SMNVEV (reference sequence). With V trimmed by 3 bases and J by 0 bases, 3 bases remained unmatched. The CDR3, as DNA: TGTGCCAGCAGTTTTAGGGACAGGGTCTCCTACGAGCAGTACTTC. Protein: CASSFRDRVSYEQYF.

The CDR3 nucleotides read TGTGCCAGCAGCCCATGGCGGGGACAGGGTACACTCTCTGGAAACACCATATATTTT. Residues: CASSPWRGQGTLSGNTIYF. The rearrangement links TRBV5-8 to TRBJ1-3; 9 positions match TRBD1. V shed 4 bases and J 0 bases; nucleotides not matched to a gene: 14. This CDR3 comprises 19 residues. Germline loops: CDR1 SGHTS, CDR2 YDEGEE. The full variable domain, its missing parts supplied by reference TRBV5-8 and TRBJ1-3, is EAGVTQSPTHLIKTRGQQATLRCSPISGHTSVYWYQQALGLGLQFLLWYDEGEERNRGNFPPRFSGRQFPNYSSELNVNALELEDSALYLCASSPWRGQGTLSGNTIYFGEGSWLTVV.

Here the CDR3 reads CASSPDGGRQGGTGELFF. CDR3 in DNA: TGCGCCAGCAGCCCCGATGGGGGCCGACAGGGGGGCACCGGGGAGCTGTTTTTT. The chain combines TRBV5-1 with TRBJ2-2; 9 bases line up with TRBD1. Trimming took 4 bases from V and 4 from J; bases not matched to a gene: 14. Germline-derived CDR1 and CDR2 are SGHRS and YFSETQ. The CDR3 consists of 18 residues.

The rearrangement uses TRBV29-1 and TRBJ1-2, with 8 bases identical to TRBD1. This CDR3 spans 12 amino acids. V was clipped by 3 bases and J by 7 bases; unmatched bases: 4. The germline CDR1 and CDR2 sequences are SQVTM and ANQGSEA. CDR3 DNA sequence: TGCAGCGTTGAGGCAGGGGGCGGTGGCTACACCTTC. It is translated as CSVEAGGGGYTF.

The V and J genes are TRBV4-1 and TRBJ2-7; TRBD2 matches 10 bases. Germline-derived CDR1 and CDR2 are MGHRA and YSYEKL. Trimming at V came to 6 bases and at J to 4 bases, leaving 12 bases not matched to a gene. The CDR3 sequence is 16 residues long. The CDR3 coding sequence is TGCGCCAGCAGTCCGGGATTGGGACTAGCGACTTACGAGCAGTACTTC. Residues: CASSPGLGLATYEQYF.

The chain is built from TRBV21-1 and TRBJ2-5; TRBD1 reflects the table's D call only, with no check against the DNA. TRBV21-1 is a listed pseudogene. CDR3 size: 15 residues. This CDR3 reads CASSEPGTGEETQYF. The CDR3 nucleotides read TGTGCCAGCAGCGAACCCGGGACAGGGGAAGAGACCCAGTACTTC.

The chain combines TRBV4-3 with TRBJ1-1, with D perhaps matching TRBD1 (6 bases). CDR1 and CDR2 (germline): LGHNA, YSLEER. The CDR3 runs to 15 residues. V lost 0 bases and J 5 bases, leaving 13 bases between the germline ends. The CDR3 nucleotides read TGCGCCAGCAGCCAAGAGGGGCATCAGGGGACTGAAGCTTTCTTT. Translating it yields CASSQEGHQGTEAFF.

The gene calls are TRBV30 and TRBJ1-1; D ambiguous. V shed 5 bases and J shed 2 bases, with 12 bases lying between them. CDR3 length: 13 amino acids. Germline loops: CDR1 GTSNPN, CDR2 SVGIG (reference sequence). CDR3: CAWGLQRNTEAFF. CDR3 in DNA: TGTGCCTGGGGCCTACAGAGAAACACTGAAGCTTTCTTT.

This clone turned up a few times. The V gene is TRBV28, the J gene TRBJ2-7, with 8 bases lining up with TRBD2. Trimming at V came to 6 bases and at J to 4 bases, leaving 8 bases not matched to a gene. Germline assignment: CDR1 MDHEN and CDR2 SYDVKM. The CDR3 contains 14 residues. CDR3 DNA sequence: TGTGCCAGCAGCGGGAGGGTCTCCGGGTACGAGCAGTACTTC. Residues: CASSGRVSGYEQYF.

V is TRBV6-5 and J is TRBJ1-1, with D hard to call. Trimming pared 6 bases from V and 2 bases from J, leaving 13 bases between. CDR3 length: 14 amino acids. Germline V gene lookup returns CDR1 MNHEY and CDR2 SVGAGI. The CDR3 loop reads CASRPPGTNTEAFF. The CDR3 nucleotides are TGTGCCAGCAGACCTCCAGGAACCAACACTGAAGCTTTCTTT.

CDR3: CASSLTGIPPYTQYF. The DNA of the CDR3 is TGTGCCAGCAGTTTGACAGGGATCCCTCCTTATACGCAGTATTTT. V and J are TRBV28 and TRBJ2-3, with TRBD1 matching 7 bases. J gave up 7 bases and V 3 bases, and 10 bases lay outside the gene matches. This CDR3 is 15 amino acids long. In germline, CDR1 is MDHEN, CDR2 SYDVKM.

This chain uses TRBV4-2 with TRBJ2-3; 10 bases line up with TRBD2. Germline assignment: CDR1 LGHNA and CDR2 YNFKEQ. The CDR3 covers 18 residues. Losses at the gene ends were 0 bases for V and 0 bases for J; bases not matched to a gene: 6. The CDR3 loop reads CASSQDHSGRGSTDTQYF. The CDR3 DNA is TGTGCCAGCAGCCAAGATCACAGCGGGAGGGGTAGCACAGATACGCAGTATTTT.

As DNA, the CDR3 is TGCAGCGTTGAATGGGCGCCTGGAACCGGGGAGCTGTTTTTT. Translating it yields CSVEWAPGTGELFF. The rearrangement links TRBV29-1 to TRBJ2-2; no reliable D call. V was trimmed by 2 bases and J by 5 bases, leaving 12 bases between them. Germline CDR1 SQVTM, CDR2 ANQGSEA. The length of the CDR3 is 14 residues.

The chain uses TRBV27 and TRBJ1-2; 7 bases map to TRBD1. V was clipped by 3 bases and J by 4 bases; unmatched bases: 5. CDR1 MNHEY and CDR2 SMNVEV come from the germline V gene (reference sequence). The length of the CDR3 is 14 residues. CDR3 residues: CASSFQDRSYGYTF. The CDR3 nucleotides are TGTGCCAGCAGTTTCCAGGACAGGAGCTATGGCTACACCTTC.

V and J are TRBV27 and TRBJ2-7, with 10 bases aligning to TRBD1. This CDR3 is built from 15 residues. CDR1 and CDR2 (germline): MNHEY, SMNVEV (reference sequence). V trimming: 9 bases; J trimming: 4 bases; junction bases outside the gene matches: 12. CDR3 sequence reads: CASGTRDRGLYEQYF. CDR3 nucleotides: TGTGCCAGTGGAACCCGGGACAGGGGTCTTTACGAGCAGTACTTC.

The V call is TRBV12-1, the J call TRBJ2-7; the table's D gene call, TRBD1, was not cross checked with the DNA. TRBV12-1 constitutes a pseudogene. The CDR3 length is 13 residues. This CDR3 reads CASTTGPFPDEYF. The CDR3 DNA reads as TGTGCCAGCACGACAGGTCCCTTTCCTGATGAGTACTTC.